The entry below describes one T cell receptor (beta chain). An approximately 130-subject validation cohort, separate from the approximately 670-subject first cohort, supplied the donors. These data belong to a study of cytomegalovirus exposure and HLA in healthy donors. Trimming took 6 bases from V and 1 from J, leaving 10 bases between them. The CDR3 loop spans 13 amino acids. In germline, CDR1 is MDHEN, CDR2 SYDVKM. TCRdb keeps only in-frame clones here, not all; method: immunoSEQ multiplex PCR. The sample holds some 110,000 clones, approximately 90% seen once. The TCR comes from a young man in good health and CMV-seropositive. The rearrangement links TRBV28 to TRBJ2-7; D ambiguous. The sample was PBMCs. CDR3 residues: CASRSGSSYEQYF. In DNA form, the CDR3 reads TGTGCCAGCAGGTCCGGGTCGTCCTACGAGCAGTACTTC.